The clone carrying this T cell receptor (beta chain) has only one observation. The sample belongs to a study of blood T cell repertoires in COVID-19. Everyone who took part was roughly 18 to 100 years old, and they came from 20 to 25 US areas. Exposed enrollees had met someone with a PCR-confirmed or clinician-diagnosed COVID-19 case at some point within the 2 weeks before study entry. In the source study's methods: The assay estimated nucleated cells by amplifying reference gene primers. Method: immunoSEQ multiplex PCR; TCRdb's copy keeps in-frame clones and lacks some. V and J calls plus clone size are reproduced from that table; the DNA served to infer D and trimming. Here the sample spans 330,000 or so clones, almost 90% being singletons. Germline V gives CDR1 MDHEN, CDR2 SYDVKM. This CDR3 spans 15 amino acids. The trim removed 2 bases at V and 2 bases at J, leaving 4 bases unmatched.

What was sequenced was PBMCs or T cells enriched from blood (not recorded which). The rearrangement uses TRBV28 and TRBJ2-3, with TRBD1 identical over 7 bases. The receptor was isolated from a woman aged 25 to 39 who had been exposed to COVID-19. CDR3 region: CASSLRTGLTDTQYF. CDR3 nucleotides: TGTGCCAGCAGTTTACGGACAGGCCTCACAGATACGCAGTATTTT.